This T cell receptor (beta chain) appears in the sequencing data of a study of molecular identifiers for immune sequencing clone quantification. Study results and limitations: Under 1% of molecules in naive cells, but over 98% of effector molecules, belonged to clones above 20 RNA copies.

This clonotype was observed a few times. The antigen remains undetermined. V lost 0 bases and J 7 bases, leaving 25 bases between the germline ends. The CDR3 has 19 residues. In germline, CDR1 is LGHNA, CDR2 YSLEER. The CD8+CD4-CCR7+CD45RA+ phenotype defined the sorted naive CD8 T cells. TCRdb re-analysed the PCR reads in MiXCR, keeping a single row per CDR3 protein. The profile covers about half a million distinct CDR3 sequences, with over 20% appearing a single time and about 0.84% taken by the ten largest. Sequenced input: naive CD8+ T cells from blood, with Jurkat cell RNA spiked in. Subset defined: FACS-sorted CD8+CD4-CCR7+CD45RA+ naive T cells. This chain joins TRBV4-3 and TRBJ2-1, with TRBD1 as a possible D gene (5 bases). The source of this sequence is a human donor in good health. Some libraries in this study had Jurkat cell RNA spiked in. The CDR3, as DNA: TGCGCCAGCAGCCAAGAGGATGGGTCGACCACAGGATTTTGGAATGAGCAGTTCTTC. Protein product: CASSQEDGSTTGFWNEQFF.